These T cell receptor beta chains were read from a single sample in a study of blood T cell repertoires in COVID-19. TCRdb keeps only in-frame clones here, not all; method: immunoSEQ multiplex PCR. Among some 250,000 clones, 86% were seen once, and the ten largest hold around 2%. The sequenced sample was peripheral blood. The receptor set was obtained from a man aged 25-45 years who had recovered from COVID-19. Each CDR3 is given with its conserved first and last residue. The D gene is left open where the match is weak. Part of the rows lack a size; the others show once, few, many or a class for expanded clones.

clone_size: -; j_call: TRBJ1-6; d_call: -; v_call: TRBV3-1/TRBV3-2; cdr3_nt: TGTGCCAGCAGCCTTTTTCCCCCGGGTCCTTATAATTCACCCCTCCACTTT; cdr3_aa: CASSLFPPGPYNSPLHF
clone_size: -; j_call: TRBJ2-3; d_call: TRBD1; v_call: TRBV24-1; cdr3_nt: TGTGCCACCAGAGGACAGGGGGGCAGTGATACGCAGTATTTT; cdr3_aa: CATRGQGGSDTQYF
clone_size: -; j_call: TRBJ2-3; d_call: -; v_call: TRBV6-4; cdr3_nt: TGTGCCAGCAGTGCCTCGCAGGTATCGGATACGCAGTATTTT; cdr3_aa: CASSASQVSDTQYF
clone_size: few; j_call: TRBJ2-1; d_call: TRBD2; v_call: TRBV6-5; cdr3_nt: TGTGCCAGCAGCCGGGGGGGGTACAATGAGCAGTTCTTC; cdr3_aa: CASSRGGYNEQFF
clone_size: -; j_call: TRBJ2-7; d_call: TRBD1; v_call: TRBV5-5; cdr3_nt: TGTGCCAGCAGCTTCAAATCTACTCCGGGACAGGGATCCTACGAGCAGTACTTC; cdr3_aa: CASSFKSTPGQGSYEQYF
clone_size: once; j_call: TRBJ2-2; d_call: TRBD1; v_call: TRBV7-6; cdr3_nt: TGTGCCAGCAGCTCTACAGGGGGCACCGGGGAGCTGTTTTTT; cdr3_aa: CASSSTGGTGELFF
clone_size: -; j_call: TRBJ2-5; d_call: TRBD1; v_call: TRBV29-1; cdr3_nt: TGCAGCGCTAAGGGGGCTGGGACCCAGTACTTC; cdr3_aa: CSAKGAGTQYF
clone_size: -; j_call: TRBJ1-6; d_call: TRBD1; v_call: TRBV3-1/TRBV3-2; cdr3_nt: TGTGCCAGCAGCCCAGGGGGGCAGGGCAGACCCCTCCACTTT; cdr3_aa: CASSPGGQGRPLHF
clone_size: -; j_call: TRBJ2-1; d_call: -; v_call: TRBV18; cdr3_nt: TGTGCCAGCTCACCGGGTTCCGCGGACAATGAGCAGTTCTTC; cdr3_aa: CASSPGSADNEQFF
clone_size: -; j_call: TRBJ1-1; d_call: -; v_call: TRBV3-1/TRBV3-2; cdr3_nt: TGTGCCAGCAGCCAAGAGGCGGTTTACACTGAAGCTTTCTTT; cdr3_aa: CASSQEAVYTEAFF
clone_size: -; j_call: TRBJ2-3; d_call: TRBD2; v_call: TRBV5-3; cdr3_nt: TGTGCCAGAAGCCACCACTGGGCGGGACTAGCGGAAGCAGATACGCAGTATTTT; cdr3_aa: CARSHHWAGLAEADTQYF
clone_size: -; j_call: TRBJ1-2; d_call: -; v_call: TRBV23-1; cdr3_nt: TGCGCCAGCAGTCATATCCCGCAGGGGAATGGCTACACCTTC; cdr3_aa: CASSHIPQGNGYTF
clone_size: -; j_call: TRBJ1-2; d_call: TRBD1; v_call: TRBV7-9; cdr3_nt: TGTGCCAGCAGCTTAGCGGATGCAGGGGGGTATGGCTACACCTTC; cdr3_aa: CASSLADAGGYGYTF
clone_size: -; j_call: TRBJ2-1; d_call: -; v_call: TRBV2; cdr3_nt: TGTGCCAGCAGATCGGGGGGCAGCTCCTACAATGAGCAGTTCTTC; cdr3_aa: CASRSGGSSYNEQFF
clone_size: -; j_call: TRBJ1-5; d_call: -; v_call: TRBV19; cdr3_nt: TGTGCCAGTAGTATCTATAGTCCTAGCAATCAGCCCCAGCATTTT; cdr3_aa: CASSIYSPSNQPQHF
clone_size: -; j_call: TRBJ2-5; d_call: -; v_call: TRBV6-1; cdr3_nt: TGTGCCAGCAGTGAAGTGGGCAGGCAAGAGACCCAGTACTTC; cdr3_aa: CASSEVGRQETQYF
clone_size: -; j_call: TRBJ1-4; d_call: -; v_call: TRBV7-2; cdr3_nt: TGTGCCAGCAGCTTAGTGCCCCGGGGTGAAAAACTGTTTTTT; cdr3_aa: CASSLVPRGEKLFF
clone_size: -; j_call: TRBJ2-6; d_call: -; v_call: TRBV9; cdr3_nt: TGTGCCAGCAGCCCCCAGAGGTACTCTGGGGCCAACGTCCTGACTTTC; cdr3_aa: CASSPQRYSGANVLTF
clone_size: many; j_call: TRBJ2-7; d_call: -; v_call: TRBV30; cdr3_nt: TGTGCCTGGAGTGTACGACGTGGGGTGGGAGCCTACGAGCAGTACTTC; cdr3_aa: CAWSVRRGVGAYEQYF
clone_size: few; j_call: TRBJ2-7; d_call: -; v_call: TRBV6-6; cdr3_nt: TGTGCCAGCAGCCTAGCGACCGTCTACGAGCAGTACTTC; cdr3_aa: CASSLATVYEQYF
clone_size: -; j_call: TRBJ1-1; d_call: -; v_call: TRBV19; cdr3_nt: TGTGCCAGTAGTATCGGACAGCACACTGAAGCTTTCTTT; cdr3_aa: CASSIGQHTEAFF
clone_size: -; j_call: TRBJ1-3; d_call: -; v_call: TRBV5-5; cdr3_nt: TGTGCCAGCAGCTTTGAGGCTGGAAACACCATATATTTT; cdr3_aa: CASSFEAGNTIYF
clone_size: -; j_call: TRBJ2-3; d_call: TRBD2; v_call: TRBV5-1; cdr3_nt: TGCGCCAGCAGCTTGCGACTAGCCAGTACCACAGATACGCAGTATTTT; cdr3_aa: CASSLRLASTTDTQYF
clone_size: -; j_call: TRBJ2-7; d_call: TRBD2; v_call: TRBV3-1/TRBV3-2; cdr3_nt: TGTGCCAGCAGCCGGAGCGGGACCCTGGATCCCTACGAGCAGTACTTC; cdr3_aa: CASSRSGTLDPYEQYF
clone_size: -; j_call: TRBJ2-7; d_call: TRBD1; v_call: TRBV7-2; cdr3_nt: TGTGCCAGCAGCTTCGACAGGGGGCTATGGGAGCAGTACTTC; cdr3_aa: CASSFDRGLWEQYF
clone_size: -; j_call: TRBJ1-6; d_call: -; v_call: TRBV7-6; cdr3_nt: TGTGCCAGCAGCCCAAACCGCGGGGTTTCTTATTCACCCCTCCACTTT; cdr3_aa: CASSPNRGVSYSPLHF
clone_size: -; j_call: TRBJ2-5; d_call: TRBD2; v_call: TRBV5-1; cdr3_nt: TGCGCCAGCAGCTTGGGACTAGCGGGGCAAGAGACCCAGTACTTC; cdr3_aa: CASSLGLAGQETQYF
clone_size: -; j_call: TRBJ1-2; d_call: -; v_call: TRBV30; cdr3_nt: TGTGCCTGGGGGCGGGAGGGGTATGGCTACACCTTC; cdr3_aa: CAWGREGYGYTF
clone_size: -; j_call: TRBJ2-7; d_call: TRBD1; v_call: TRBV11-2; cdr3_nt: TGTGCCAGCAGCCCCTACATGGGACAGGGGGCCCCTTACGAGCAGTACTTC; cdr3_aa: CASSPYMGQGAPYEQYF
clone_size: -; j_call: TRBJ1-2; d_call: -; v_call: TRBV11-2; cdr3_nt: TGTGCCAGCAGCCCCGCAGGGGACTATGGCTACACCTTC; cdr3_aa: CASSPAGDYGYTF
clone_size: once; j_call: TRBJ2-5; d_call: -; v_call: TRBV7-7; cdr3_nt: TGTGCCAGCAGCTTAGTAGGGGGATCCCAAGAGACCCAGTACTTC; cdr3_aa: CASSLVGGSQETQYF
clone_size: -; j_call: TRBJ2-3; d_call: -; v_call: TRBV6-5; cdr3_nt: TGTGCCAGCAGGCAGACACGGGGGAGCACAGATACGCAGTATTTT; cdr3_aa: CASRQTRGSTDTQYF
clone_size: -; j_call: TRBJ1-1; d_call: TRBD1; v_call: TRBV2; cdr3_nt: TGTGCCAGCAGTGAGCAGGGGGCAGAGGCTTTCTTT; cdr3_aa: CASSEQGAEAFF
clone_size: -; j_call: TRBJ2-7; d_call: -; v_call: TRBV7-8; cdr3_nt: TGTGCCAGCAGCTTATTTCAAAAGACTACCTCGACCAAACCGCACTACTTC; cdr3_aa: CASSLFQKTTSTKPHYF
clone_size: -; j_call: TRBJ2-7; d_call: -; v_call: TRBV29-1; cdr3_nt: TGCAGCGTTGCCCCAGGTTACGAGCAGTACTTC; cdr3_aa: CSVAPGYEQYF
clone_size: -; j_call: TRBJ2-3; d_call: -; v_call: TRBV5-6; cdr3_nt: TGTGCCAGCAGCTTACAACAGGAACGGCCCCCCAGAACAGATACGCAGTATTTT; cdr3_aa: CASSLQQERPPRTDTQYF
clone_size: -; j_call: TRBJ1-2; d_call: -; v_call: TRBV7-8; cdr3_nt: TGTGCCAGCAGCGCCAGCGGGTGGGGGGAATATGGCTACACCTTC; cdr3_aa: CASSASGWGEYGYTF
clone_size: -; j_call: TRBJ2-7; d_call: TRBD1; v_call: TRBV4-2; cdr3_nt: TGTGCCAGCAGCCAAGGACAGGGGCAGTCCGAGCAGTACTTC; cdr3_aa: CASSQGQGQSEQYF
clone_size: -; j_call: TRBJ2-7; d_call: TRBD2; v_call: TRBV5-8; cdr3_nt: TGTGCCAGCACCTCGGGAGGAGGGGCCGAGCAGTACTTC; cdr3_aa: CASTSGGGAEQYF
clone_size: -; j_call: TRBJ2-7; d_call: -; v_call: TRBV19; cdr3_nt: TGTGCCAGTAGTATATCAGAAATTGGGGCTGGCAAGCAGTACTTC; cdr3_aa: CASSISEIGAGKQYF
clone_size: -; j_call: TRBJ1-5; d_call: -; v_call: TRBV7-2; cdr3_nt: TGTGCCAGCAGCTTAGAGCGAGGCAATCAGCCCCAGCATTTT; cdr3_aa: CASSLERGNQPQHF
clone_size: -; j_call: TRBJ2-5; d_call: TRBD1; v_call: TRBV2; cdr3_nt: TGTGCCACCTGGGGGACAGGGAGAAAGACCCAGTACTTC; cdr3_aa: CATWGTGRKTQYF
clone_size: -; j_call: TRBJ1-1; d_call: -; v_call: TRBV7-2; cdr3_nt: TGTGCCAGCACCAAAAACACTGAAGCTTTCTTT; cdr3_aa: CASTKNTEAFF
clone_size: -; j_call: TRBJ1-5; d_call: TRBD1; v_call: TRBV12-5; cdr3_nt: TGTGCTAGTGCCCACGGGACAGGGTACAATCAGCCCCAGCATTTT; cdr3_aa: CASAHGTGYNQPQHF
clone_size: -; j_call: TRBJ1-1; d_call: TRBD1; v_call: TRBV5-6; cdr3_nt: TGTGCCAGCAGCCTTTTAGGGGGCGGCTCTGAAGCTTTCTTT; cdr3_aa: CASSLLGGGSEAFF
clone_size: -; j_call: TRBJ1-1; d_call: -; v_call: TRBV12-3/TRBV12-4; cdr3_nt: TGTGCCAGCAGTTATCGAGAGGACACTGAAGCTTTCTTT; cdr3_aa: CASSYREDTEAFF
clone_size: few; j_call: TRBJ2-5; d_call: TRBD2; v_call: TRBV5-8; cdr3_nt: TGTGCCAGCAGCTTTGGCGGGGGGGCCCGGGAGACCCAGTACTTC; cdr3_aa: CASSFGGGARETQYF
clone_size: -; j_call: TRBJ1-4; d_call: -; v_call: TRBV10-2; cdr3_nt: TGCGCCAGCAGTGGTCCAGGGGACACAACTAATGAAAAACTGTTTTTT; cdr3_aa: CASSGPGDTTNEKLFF
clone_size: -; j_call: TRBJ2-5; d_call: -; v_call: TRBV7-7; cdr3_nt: TGTGCCAGCAGCTTTGGGGGCCCGGAGACCCAGTACTTC; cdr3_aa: CASSFGGPETQYF